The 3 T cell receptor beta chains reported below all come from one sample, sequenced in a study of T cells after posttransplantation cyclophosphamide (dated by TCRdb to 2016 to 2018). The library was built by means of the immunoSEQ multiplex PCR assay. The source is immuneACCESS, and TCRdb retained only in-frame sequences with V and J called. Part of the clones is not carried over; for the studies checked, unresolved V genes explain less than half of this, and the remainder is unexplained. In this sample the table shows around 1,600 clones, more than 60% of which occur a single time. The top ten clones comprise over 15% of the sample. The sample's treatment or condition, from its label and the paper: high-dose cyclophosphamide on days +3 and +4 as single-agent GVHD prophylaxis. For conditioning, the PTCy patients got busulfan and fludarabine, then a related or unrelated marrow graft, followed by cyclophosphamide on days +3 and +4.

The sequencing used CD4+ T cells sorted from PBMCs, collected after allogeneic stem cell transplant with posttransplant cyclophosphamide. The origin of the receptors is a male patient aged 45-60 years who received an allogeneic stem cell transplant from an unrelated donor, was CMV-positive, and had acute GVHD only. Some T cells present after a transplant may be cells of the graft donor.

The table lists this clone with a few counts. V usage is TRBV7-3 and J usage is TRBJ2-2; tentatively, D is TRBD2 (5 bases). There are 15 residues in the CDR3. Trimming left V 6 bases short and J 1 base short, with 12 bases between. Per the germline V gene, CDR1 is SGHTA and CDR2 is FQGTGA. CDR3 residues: CASRVGLLNTGELFF. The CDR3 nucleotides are TGTGCCAGCAGAGTAGGACTCTTGAACACCGGGGAGCTGTTTTTT.

The CDR3 DNA sequence: TGTGCCAGCAGTCCCCGCCCGGGACTAGCGGGTCTCGAGCAGTACTTC. Amino acids: CASSPRPGLAGLEQYF. The V and J genes are TRBV27 and TRBJ2-7, with 12 bases that match TRBD2. The CDR3 length is 16 residues. Germline V lookup: CDR1 MNHEY, CDR2 SMNVEV (reference sequence). After removal of 5 bases from V and 6 bases from J, the junction contained 11 bases not matched to a gene.

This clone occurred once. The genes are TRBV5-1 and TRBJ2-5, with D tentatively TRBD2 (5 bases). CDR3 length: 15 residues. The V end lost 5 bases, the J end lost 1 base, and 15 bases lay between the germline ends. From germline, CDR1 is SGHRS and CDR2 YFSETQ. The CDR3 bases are TGCGCCAGCAGTCAGACCGTCGGGGTCCAAGAGACCCAGTACTTC. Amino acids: CASSQTVGVQETQYF. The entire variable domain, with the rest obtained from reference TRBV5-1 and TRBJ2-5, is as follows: KAGVTQTPRYLIKTRGQQVTLSCSPISGHRSVSWYQQTPGQGLQFLFEYFSETQRNKGNFPGRFSGRQFSNSRSEMNVSTLELGDSALYLCASSQTVGVQETQYFGPGTRLLVL.